This T cell receptor beta chain derives from a study of regulatory T cells in long-lasting Graves disease. Researchers made TCR beta libraries by using iRepertoire HTBI primers and running Arm-PCR on CDR3 regions. TCRdb passed the multiplex PCR reads through MiXCR, listing each CDR3 protein once. The data show roughly 500,000 distinct CDR3 sequences, around an eighth seen once. This clonotype was seen only a few times. Stated time point: newly diagnosed GD, antithyroid drugs for less than 3 months. From PBMCs, RNA was extracted and then used to make the TCR library. Graves' disease diagnosis relied on American Thyroid Association guidelines. These data also formed part of another study, on T cells in Graves' hyperthyroidism and ophthalmopathy.

The clonotype was recovered from a man aged 25 to 40 with Graves disease. Sequencing used peripheral blood mononuclear cells (PBMCs), obtained at new diagnosis, from a patient treated with antithyroid drugs.

The CDR3 loop is CSVRLAGEVYEQYF. CDR3 DNA: TGCAGCGTCAGACTAGCGGGAGAGGTCTACGAGCAGTACTTC. The chain recombines TRBV29-1 with TRBJ2-7; 12 nucleotides line up with TRBD2. The CDR3 contains 14 residues. The J segment lost 3 bases and the V segment lost 6 bases, leaving 6 bases of the junction unmatched. Germline values: CDR1 SQVTM, CDR2 ANQGSEA.